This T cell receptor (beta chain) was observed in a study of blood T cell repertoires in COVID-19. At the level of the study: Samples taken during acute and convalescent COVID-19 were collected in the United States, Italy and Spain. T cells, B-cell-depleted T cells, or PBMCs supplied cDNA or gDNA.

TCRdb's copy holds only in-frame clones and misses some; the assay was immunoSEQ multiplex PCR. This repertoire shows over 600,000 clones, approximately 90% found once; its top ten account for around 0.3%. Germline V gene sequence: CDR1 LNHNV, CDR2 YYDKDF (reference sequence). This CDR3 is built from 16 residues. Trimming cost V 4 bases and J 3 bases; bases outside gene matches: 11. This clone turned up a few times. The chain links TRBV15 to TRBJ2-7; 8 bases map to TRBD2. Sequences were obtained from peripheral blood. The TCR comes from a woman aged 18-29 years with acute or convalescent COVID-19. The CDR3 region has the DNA TGTGCCACCAGCACAGCTACCGCGGGGGGTTACTACGAGCAGTACTTC. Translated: CATSTATAGGYYEQYF. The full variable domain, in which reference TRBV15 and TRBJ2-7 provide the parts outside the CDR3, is DAMVIQNPRYQVTQFGKPVTLSCSQTLNHNVMYWYQQKSSQAPKLLFHYYDKDFNNEADTPDNFQSRRPNTSFCFLDIRSPGLGDTAMYLCATSTATAGGYYEQYFGPGTRLTVT.